This entry lists 21 T cell receptor beta chains sequenced from one sample in a study of shared clonotypes between healthy human individuals. The table came from immunoSEQ multiplex PCR; TCRdb's copy has only in-frame clones and leaves some out. The sample includes roughly 700,000 clones, under 80% of them seen just once. The sample taken for sequencing was memory CD4+ T cells sorted from blood. Subset of the sample: CD45RA-negative fraction. Every receptor here comes from a woman aged 30 to 39 in good health.

V usage is TRBV9 and J usage is TRBJ1-1; D gene unclear. The germline V gene has CDR1 SGDLS and CDR2 YYNGEE. The V end was cut by 1 base, the J end by 2 bases, with 6 bases between. This CDR3 is 13 amino acids long. In nucleotides, the CDR3 is TGTGCCAGCAGCGTACAGTTTAACACTGAAGCTTTCTTT. Encoded protein: CASSVQFNTEAFF.

V and J are TRBV7-9 and TRBJ2-3; weak D call: TRBD2 (6 bases). V lost 5 bases and J 3 bases, leaving 18 bases between the germline ends. This CDR3 spans 16 amino acids. The germline CDR1 and CDR2 sequences are SEHNR and FQNEAQ (reference sequence). CDR3 DNA sequence: TGTGCCAGCAGCGCCGACAGCGGGTGGGATACAGATACGCAGTATTTT. Protein product: CASSADSGWDTDTQYF.

Points on this clone: Other DNA sequences in this sample translate to the same CDR3. This chain joins TRBV2 and TRBJ2-7, with D possibly matching TRBD2 (5 bases). This CDR3 contains 15 residues. V lost 4 bases and J lost 0, with 13 bases in between. Germline loops: CDR1 SNHLY, CDR2 FYNNEI. CDR3: CASSGLSRSSYEQYF. CDR3 bases: TGTGCCAGCAGTGGACTATCCAGGAGCTCCTACGAGCAGTACTTC.

J is TRBJ2-2 and V is TRBV28; D unclear. V was shortened by 5 bases and J by 3 bases, with 13 bases between the two germline ends. The CDR3 contains 15 residues. Germline V gives CDR1 MDHEN, CDR2 SYDVKM. The CDR3: CASSDVSDYTGELFF. DNA of the CDR3: TGTGCCAGCAGTGACGTCAGCGATTACACCGGGGAGCTGTTTTTT.

This clone turned up a few times. This sequence joins TRBV30 and TRBJ1-1; D possibly corresponds to TRBD1 (6 bases). The CDR3 spans 13 residues. The ends were cut back, 6 bases at V and 1 base at J, with 12 bases in the middle. Germline V gene data show CDR1 as GTSNPN and CDR2 as SVGIG (reference sequence). The CDR3 loop reads CACLGTTNTEAFF. The CDR3 DNA reads as TGTGCCTGCCTGGGGACAACGAACACTGAAGCTTTCTTT.

The CDR3 sequence is CASSLGSRPGSSYEQYF. CDR3 sequence (DNA): TGCGCCAGCAGCTTGGGGTCTCGTCCAGGGAGCTCCTACGAGCAGTACTTC. This chain joins TRBV5-1 and TRBJ2-7; D might be TRBD1 or TRBD2, each matching 5 bases. From germline, CDR1 is SGHRS and CDR2 YFSETQ. The CDR3 runs to 17 residues. The V gene lost 0 bases and the J gene lost 0 bases, with 16 bases spanning the gap. The full variable domain, its missing parts supplied by reference TRBV5-1 and TRBJ2-7, is KAGVTQTPRYLIKTRGQQVTLSCSPISGHRSVSWYQQTPGQGLQFLFEYFSETQRNKGNFPGRFSGRQFSNSRSEMNVSTLELGDSALYLCASSLGSRPGSSYEQYFGPGTRLTVT.

J is TRBJ2-7 and V is TRBV19; D might be TRBD2 (5 bases). V lost 0 bases to trimming and J lost 0 bases, with 9 bases between them. This CDR3 has 15 amino acids. Germline V lookup: CDR1 LNHDA, CDR2 SQIVND (reference sequence). DNA of the CDR3: TGTGCCAGTAGTATAGAGTATAGCGCCTCCTACGAGCAGTACTTC. This translates into CASSIEYSASYEQYF.

The rearrangement links TRBV30 to TRBJ1-1; no clear D. Trimming took 2 bases from V and 5 from J, leaving 12 bases between them. Looked up from germline, CDR1 is GTSNPN and CDR2 is SVGIG (reference sequence). The CDR3 extends over 13 amino acids. The CDR3 region is CAWSPLLVTEAFF. CDR3 in DNA: TGTGCCTGGAGTCCGCTGCTAGTTACTGAAGCTTTCTTT.

This clone was seen once. The chain uses TRBV7-2 and TRBJ2-1, with D uncertain. Germline values: CDR1 SGHTA, CDR2 FQGNSA. The CDR3 extends over 15 amino acids. Trimming took 5 bases from V and 2 from J, leaving 13 bases between them. In DNA form, the CDR3 reads TGTGCCAGCAGCATCACCGTGTTGACCTACAATGAGCAGTTCTTC. Translated, it gives CASSITVLTYNEQFF.

This clone was recorded once. The CDR3 here is CASINAGFPYNEQFF. CDR3 nucleotides: TGTGCCAGCATAAATGCGGGATTCCCCTACAATGAGCAGTTCTTC. The rearrangement joins TRBV28 to TRBJ2-1; a weak D match, TRBD2 (6 bases). Germline loops: CDR1 MDHEN, CDR2 SYDVKM. V was cut by 7 bases and J by 2 bases, with 15 bases left in between. The CDR3 runs to 15 residues.

The rearrangement joins TRBV5-4 to TRBJ1-2; D gene uncertain. The CDR3 has 11 residues. From germline, CDR1 is SGHNT and CDR2 YYREEE (reference sequence). Trimming took 3 bases from V and 0 from J, leaving 0 bases between them. CDR3 sequence: CASSSNYGYTF. CDR3 in DNA: TGTGCCAGCAGCTCTAACTATGGCTACACCTTC.

The chain combines TRBV19 with TRBJ2-5; 8 bases line up with TRBD2. V lost 7 bases to trimming and J lost 3 bases; unmatched junction nucleotides: 13. The CDR3 extends over 16 amino acids. From germline, CDR1 is LNHDA and CDR2 SQIVND (reference sequence). CDR3 protein: CASTSTRGGSKETQYF. The DNA for the CDR3 is TGTGCCAGTACCTCGACCCGGGGGGGGTCAAAAGAGACCCAGTACTTC.

This sequence joins TRBV7-8 and TRBJ1-2; D might be TRBD1 (6 bases). The CDR3 covers 15 residues. Germline CDR1 SGHVS, CDR2 FQNEAQ. Trimming shortened V by 2 bases and J by 4 bases, and 14 bases separated the two germline ends. The CDR3: CASSLSQGSSYGYTF. CDR3 DNA: TGTGCCAGCAGCTTAAGCCAGGGGTCTAGCTATGGCTACACCTTC.

This chain joins TRBV25-1 and TRBJ1-1; D is unresolved. The CDR3 runs to 17 residues. CDR1 is MGHDK, CDR2 SYGVNS, per germline. V was shortened by 1 base and J by 1 base, with 16 bases between the two germline ends. This CDR3 is CASSELLKRVRNTEAFF. The CDR3 region has the DNA TGTGCCAGCAGTGAATTACTCAAGAGGGTAAGGAACACTGAAGCTTTCTTT.

This clone was seen a few times. This chain joins TRBV19 and TRBJ1-4; D not resolved. The V gene lost 1 base and the J gene lost 8 bases, with 11 bases spanning the gap. Germline V gene sequence: CDR1 LNHDA, CDR2 SQIVND (reference sequence). The CDR3 sequence is 14 residues long. The CDR3 protein is CASSIVVTDEKLFF. CDR3 sequence (DNA): TGTGCCAGTAGTATAGTGGTTACAGACGAAAAACTGTTTTTT.

This chain joins TRBV2 and TRBJ2-5; 11 bases agree with TRBD2. The V and J ends lost 0 bases and 5 bases, in that order; junction bases with no gene match: 8. The CDR3 has 17 amino acids. CDR1 and CDR2 (germline): SNHLY, FYNNEI. CDR3 protein: CASSEALLAGGYETQYF. DNA of the CDR3: TGTGCCAGCAGTGAAGCGCTTCTAGCGGGAGGATACGAGACCCAGTACTTC.

This clone was recorded many times. In DNA, the CDR3 is TGTGCCAGTGGGCAGGGGAAAGTGGACACTGAAGCTTTCTTT. Translation: CASGQGKVDTEAFF. This sequence joins TRBV19 and TRBJ1-1; TRBD1 is a possible D gene (6 bases). The CDR3 consists of 14 residues. Per the germline V gene, CDR1 is LNHDA and CDR2 is SQIVND (reference sequence). V was cut by 8 bases and J by 3 bases, with 16 bases left in between.

In this sample, this clone turned up once. The chain recombines TRBV27 with TRBJ2-1, with 7 bases fitting TRBD2. CDR1 and CDR2 (germline): MNHEY, SMNVEV (reference sequence). The CDR3 runs 16 residues. Trimming at V came to 6 bases and at J to 0 bases, leaving 8 bases not matched to a gene. Here the CDR3 reads CASRETSVSSYNEQFF. The CDR3 DNA is TGTGCCAGCAGAGAAACTAGCGTTAGCTCCTACAATGAGCAGTTCTTC.

J is TRBJ2-7 and V is TRBV6-5; 7 bases map to TRBD1. There are 14 residues in the CDR3. Looked up from germline, CDR1 is MNHEY and CDR2 is SVGAGI. The V and J ends lost 6 bases and 2 bases, in that order; junction bases with no gene match: 7. The CDR3 DNA reads TGTGCCAGCAGGTCCGGGACAGCCCCCTACGAGCAGTACTTC. Protein: CASRSGTAPYEQYF.

The chain links TRBV27 to TRBJ2-5, with D perhaps TRBD1 (6 bases). Trimming took 5 bases from V and 6 from J, leaving 16 bases between them. CDR3 length: 14 residues. The V gene's germline CDR1 is MNHEY and CDR2 SMNVEV (reference sequence). Here the CDR3 DNA reads TGTGCCAGCAGTCCGAATCAGGGGAGCCAGACCCAGTACTTC. Protein: CASSPNQGSQTQYF.

The J gene is TRBJ2-1, the V gene TRBV15, with 9 bases identical to TRBD1. Germline values: CDR1 LNHNV, CDR2 YYDKDF (reference sequence). J was trimmed by 0 bases and V by 0 bases; bases with no gene match: 6. The CDR3 has 18 residues. CDR3 amino acids: CATSRDLQGASSYNEQFF. CDR3 coding DNA: TGTGCCACCAGCAGAGACCTACAGGGGGCGAGCTCCTACAATGAGCAGTTCTTC.